This TCR beta chain was captured in a study of blood T cell repertoires in COVID-19. At the level of the study: The study drew acute and convalescent COVID-19 samples from the United States, Italy and Spain. PBMCs, B-cell-depleted T cells, or T cells were the source of the cDNA or gDNA that made up the material.

In the study's own analysis: The authors estimated nucleated cell counts from reference gene primer amplification. TCRdb's copy holds only in-frame clones and misses some; the assay was immunoSEQ multiplex PCR. D and trimming come from the DNA, and the V and J calls and clone size come from that table. The sample consists of roughly 180,000 clones, 86% of them appearing once. Sequencing was carried out using peripheral blood. This sequence originates from a woman in her thirties with active or convalescent COVID-19.

CDR3 amino acids: CASSEGTSGYNEQFF. The CDR3, as DNA: TGTGCCAGCAGTGAAGGGACTAGCGGGTACAATGAGCAGTTCTTC. The chain uses TRBV2 and TRBJ2-1; 11 nucleotides agree with TRBD2. After removal of 1 base from V and 4 bases from J, the junction contained 0 bases not matched to a gene. The length of the CDR3 is 15 residues. Germline V lookup: CDR1 SNHLY, CDR2 FYNNEI.